This T cell receptor beta chain was identified in a study of cytomegalovirus exposure and HLA in healthy donors. The wider study: There were 350 to 400 genotyped donors. Of these, about 80% fell in the genetic ancestry cluster associated with self-reported Caucasian donors. Study observations and caveats: It was only CMV serostatus that was available as immune exposure information. Most likely, a cluster of highly shared sequence variants arose as a sequencing artifact.

In regard to this clone: Its antigen is unknown.

V shed 3 bases, J shed 4 bases, and the junction held 5 bases outside the gene matches. The CDR3 totals 15 residues. Germline V CDR1 and CDR2: MGHRA, YSYEKL. 60 Vbeta and 13 Jbeta primers were used in PCR. Sequencing was performed with immunoSEQ multiplex PCR; in TCRdb, only in-frame clones are kept and a portion is missing. Found here are tens of thousands of clones, roughly three fifths of them singletons; the top ten hold 3.5% to 4.5%. The clonotype originates from a man younger than 45 in good health and CMV-seronegative. The chain joins TRBV4-1 to TRBJ2-1; 8 bases map to TRBD2. Sequenced sample: PBMCs. CDR3 in amino acids: CASSHSGVAYNEQFF. In DNA form, the CDR3 reads TGCGCCAGCAGCCATAGCGGGGTTGCTTACAATGAGCAGTTCTTC.